This T cell receptor (beta chain) was retrieved from a study of shared clonotypes between healthy human individuals. Method: immunoSEQ multiplex PCR; TCRdb's copy keeps in-frame clones and lacks some. Here the sample spans about 490,000 clones, 75% to 85% being singletons. A few counts support this clone. From germline, CDR1 is MNHEY and CDR2 SMNVEV (reference sequence). The junction had 6 bases not matched to a gene; V was cut back by 6 bases and J by 9 bases. This CDR3 spans 13 amino acids. Every donor, a Caucasian adult, lived in Nashville, Tennessee. The sequencing sample was made of PBMCs. V gene TRBV27 combines with J gene TRBJ2-7, with 12 bases that match TRBD2. The sequence derives from a woman between 35 and 50 years old in good health. Some clones in this sample may be carry-over from other donors' samples. CDR3 residues: CASRSPGLAGQYF. CDR3 bases: TGTGCCAGCAGATCGCCGGGACTAGCGGGGCAGTACTTC.